This T cell receptor (beta chain) came from a study of OX40 agonist ivuxolimab in advanced cancers. The J segment lost 4 bases and the V segment lost 5 bases, leaving 7 bases of the junction unmatched. The CDR3 consists of 15 residues. Germline CDR1 is SEHNR and CDR2 is FQNEAQ (reference sequence). Method: immunoSEQ multiplex PCR; TCRdb's copy keeps in-frame clones and lacks some. The profile shows roughly 70,000 clones, about 84% of them singletons. This clonotype was sampled from an adult with an advanced solid tumor such as melanoma, head and neck, liver or kidney cancer. The chain is built from TRBV7-9 and TRBJ1-4; 7 bases are shared with TRBD1. Here the sequenced sample was CD4+ or CD8+ T cells sorted from blood, taken in a trial of the OX40 agonist ivuxolimab. This CDR3 reads CASSPTTGINEKLFF. The DNA for the CDR3 is TGTGCCAGCAGCCCTACGACAGGGATTAATGAAAAACTGTTTTTT.